The 20 T cell receptor beta chains below come from one sample, sequenced in a study of early T cells in non-severe SARS-CoV-2 infection. TCRdb itself ran the 5' RACE reads through MiXCR, one entry per CDR3 protein. The sample carries about 98,000 distinct CDR3 sequences, 11% recorded once. The material sequenced was whole blood. These receptors were collected from an adult who was a healthcare worker with PCR-confirmed SARS-CoV-2 infection or an uninfected control (not recorded which).

This clonotype was seen repeatedly, ten times or more. This sequence joins TRBV10-2 and TRBJ2-4; 7 nucleotides align to TRBD2. The trim removed 5 bases at V and 2 bases at J, leaving 12 bases unmatched. The germline CDR1 and CDR2 sequences are WSHSY and SAAADI. This CDR3 contains 17 residues. The CDR3 DNA reads TGCGCCAGCAGTCCTGCCGGGGCTAGCGGAACCAAAAACATTCAGTACTTC. It is translated as CASSPAGASGTKNIQYF.

This clonotype was seen only a few times. This chain links TRBV27 with TRBJ2-1; 7 bases align to TRBD2. The CDR3 length is 20 residues. Germline CDR1 and CDR2: MNHEY and SMNVEV (reference sequence). Losses at the gene ends were 5 bases for V and 0 bases for J; bases not matched to a gene: 19. The CDR3 bases are TGTGCCAGCAGTCCCCTCTCGGGTAGGGAGGGATTCAGCTCCTACAATGAGCAGTTCTTC. Its protein product is CASSPLSGREGFSSYNEQFF.

The gene calls are TRBV2 and TRBJ1-4, with D unclear. V shed 8 bases and J shed 8 bases, with 15 bases lying between them. The germline V gene encodes CDR1 SNHLY and CDR2 FYNNEI. This CDR3 has 13 amino acids. CDR3 residues: CASYEGSREKLFF. The CDR3 region has the DNA TGTGCCAGCTATGAGGGAAGTAGAGAAAAACTGTTTTTT.

A remark on this clonotype: A junction boundary mismatches the germline segment, possibly from a read error. The chain uses TRBV9 and TRBJ1-4; no reliable D call. CDR3 length: 15 amino acids. The germline CDR1 and CDR2 sequences are SGDLS and YYNGEE. The CDR3 DNA sequence: TGTGCCAACAGCGTGGAAGGATCTAAGAATGAAAAACTGTTTTTT. This sequence encodes CANSVEGSKNEKLFF.

The CDR3 spells CATSDLTSGSYNEQFF. CDR3 DNA: TGTGCCACCAGTGATCTGACTAGCGGGAGCTACAATGAGCAGTTCTTC. The V and J genes are TRBV24-1 and TRBJ2-1; TRBD2 agrees at 12 bases. The germline V gene encodes CDR1 KGHDR and CDR2 SFDVKD. The CDR3 runs 16 residues. Losses at the gene ends were 3 bases for V and 3 bases for J; bases not matched to a gene: 2.

This clonotype was seen only a few times. V usage is TRBV19 and J usage is TRBJ1-4; 9 nucleotides align to TRBD1. J gave up 6 bases and V 5 bases, and 10 bases lay outside the gene matches. This CDR3 is 16 amino acids long. Germline V gives CDR1 LNHDA, CDR2 SQIVND (reference sequence). The CDR3 sequence: CASSRTGAVEYEKLFF. CDR3 nucleotides: TGTGCCAGTAGTCGGACAGGGGCGGTGGAGTATGAAAAACTGTTTTTT.

The V and J genes are TRBV12-3 or TRBV12-4 and TRBJ2-1; 7 nucleotides align to TRBD2. The junction had 8 bases not matched to a gene; V was cut back by 5 bases and J by 10 bases. This CDR3 is 13 amino acids long. CDR3 DNA sequence: TGTGCCAGCAGTAGCGGGGCGAGGGTAGAGCAGTTCTTC. Translated: CASSSGARVEQFF.

In its sample, this clonotype was seen a few times. The chain employs TRBV5-1 and TRBJ1-1, with no clear D. Trimming left V 4 bases short and J 3 bases short, with 16 bases between. The CDR3 runs 15 residues. Per germline, CDR1 SGHRS and CDR2 YFSETQ. CDR3 sequence reads: CASSLLALRDTEAFF. The CDR3 DNA reads TGCGCCAGCAGCCTCCTGGCCTTAAGGGACACTGAAGCTTTCTTT.

This clonotype was counted a few times. V and J are TRBV18 and TRBJ2-7; D is possibly TRBD2 (6 bases). Germline V lookup: CDR1 KGHSH, CDR2 LQKENI. Trimming shortened V by 2 bases and J by 0 bases, and 11 bases separated the two germline ends. This CDR3 is 15 amino acids long. CDR3 residues: CASSPGFGGSYEQYF. The CDR3 coding sequence is TGTGCCAGCTCACCAGGGTTCGGGGGCTCCTACGAGCAGTACTTC.

Only one count was recorded for this clonotype. The chain links TRBV11-2 to TRBJ1-1, with D possibly being TRBD1 (5 bases). The V end lost 1 base, the J end lost 2 bases, and 11 bases lay between the germline ends. CDR1 is SGHAT, CDR2 FQNNGV, per germline. The CDR3 is made up of 15 amino acids. Here the CDR3 reads CASSLARQINTEAFF. CDR3 coding DNA: TGTGCCAGCAGCTTAGCTCGACAGATTAACACTGAAGCTTTCTTT. Looking up the rest from reference TRBV11-2 and TRBJ1-1 gives the full variable domain: EAGVAQSPRYKIIEKRQSVAFWCNPISGHATLYWYQQILGQGPKLLIQFQNNGVVDDSQLPKDRFSAERLKGVDSTLKIQPAKLEDSAVYLCASSLARQINTEAFFGQGTRLTVV.

This clonotype was found a few times. The chain uses TRBV3-1 and TRBJ2-7, with D perhaps matching TRBD2 (5 bases). This CDR3 is built from 14 residues. The V end was cut by 4 bases, the J end by 5 bases, with 15 bases between. Germline CDR1 LGHDT, CDR2 YNNKEL (reference sequence). The CDR3 loop reads CASSLRRGQHEQYF. CDR3 coding DNA: TGTGCCAGCAGCCTAAGGAGAGGGCAGCACGAGCAGTACTTC.

This sequence joins TRBV20-1 and TRBJ2-1, with 8 bases identical to TRBD2. J was trimmed by 6 bases and V by 4 bases; bases with no gene match: 5. CDR1 is DFQATT and CDR2 is SNEGSKA in the germline V gene (reference sequence). This CDR3 spans 13 amino acids. CDR3 loop: CSAIKRGTNEQFF. DNA of the CDR3: TGCAGTGCTATCAAGCGGGGGACCAATGAGCAGTTCTTC.

The sample holds a few counts of this clonotype. This chain links TRBV9 with TRBJ2-7; a possible D gene is TRBD1 (6 bases). Trimming shortened V by 2 bases and J by 0 bases, and 9 bases separated the two germline ends. Germline CDR1 and CDR2: SGDLS and YYNGEE. The CDR3 extends over 14 amino acids. This CDR3 reads CASSVDRSSYEQYF. CDR3 coding DNA: TGTGCCAGCAGCGTGGACAGAAGCTCCTACGAGCAGTACTTC.

The V gene is TRBV19, the J gene TRBJ2-1, with 9 bases identical to TRBD2. V shed 5 bases, J shed 7 bases, and the junction held 9 bases outside the gene matches. Germline V CDR1 and CDR2: LNHDA, SQIVND (reference sequence). This CDR3 has 15 residues. CDR3 residues: CASSPSSGRRNEQFF. For the CDR3, the DNA is TGTGCCAGTAGTCCTAGTAGCGGGAGACGAAATGAGCAGTTCTTC.

This clonotype was found a few times. V is TRBV20-1 and J is TRBJ2-7; the match to TRBD2 covers 10 bases. CDR3 size: 15 residues. CDR1 is DFQATT, CDR2 SNEGSKA, per germline (reference sequence). J lost 0 bases, V lost 3 bases, and 5 bases had no gene match. The DNA for the CDR3 is TGCAGTGCTAGGGGGTCTAGCGGGAGCTCCTACGAGCAGTACTTC. It is translated as CSARGSSGSSYEQYF.

Many counts were recorded for this clonotype. CDR3 sequence (DNA): TGCAGTGCCCCGCTCGACTCAGTGAACACTGAAGCTTTCTTT. This encodes CSAPLDSVNTEAFF. This chain connects TRBV20-1 to TRBJ1-1; D gene ambiguous. Germline loops: CDR1 DFQATT, CDR2 SNEGSKA (reference sequence). This CDR3 is built from 14 residues. Trimming removed 6 bases at V and 0 bases at J, with 14 bases between.

This clonotype was seen ten or more times. The J gene is TRBJ2-1, the V gene TRBV27; 7 bases map to TRBD2. The V segment lost 5 bases and the J segment 2 bases; nucleotides outside the gene matches: 6. The CDR3 has 15 residues. Germline V gene sequence: CDR1 MNHEY, CDR2 SMNVEV (reference sequence). For the CDR3, the DNA is TGTGCCAGCAGTCGGCGGGAGACCCCCTACAATGAGCAGTTCTTC. This gives the protein CASSRRETPYNEQFF.

This clonotype was counted a few times. The CDR3: CASSYSVIGGIYGYTF. CDR3 sequence (DNA): TGTGCCAGCAGTTACTCGGTCATCGGGGGAATCTATGGCTACACCTTC. The chain employs TRBV6-5 and TRBJ1-2; possibly TRBD1 for D (5 bases). The germline V gene encodes CDR1 MNHEY and CDR2 SVGAGI. The CDR3 contains 16 residues. V was pared by 0 bases and J by 4 bases, with 15 bases between.

This clonotype came up a few times. The chain employs TRBV9 and TRBJ2-1; no clear D. The germline V and J ends were trimmed by 0 bases and 5 bases, with 6 bases remaining between them. This CDR3 has 13 amino acids. Germline values: CDR1 SGDLS, CDR2 YYNGEE. CDR3 coding DNA: TGTGCCAGCAGCGTAGGTGGGCACAATGAGCAGTTCTTC. It codes for CASSVGGHNEQFF.

This clonotype has just a few counts. The CDR3 loop is CATTGTGGYEQYF. For the CDR3, the DNA is TGTGCCACCACCGGGACAGGGGGCTACGAGCAGTACTTC. The chain recombines TRBV2 with TRBJ2-7; 11 nucleotides match TRBD1. In germline, CDR1 is SNHLY, CDR2 FYNNEI. Losses at the gene ends were 10 bases for V and 3 bases for J; bases not matched to a gene: 5. This CDR3 contains 13 residues.